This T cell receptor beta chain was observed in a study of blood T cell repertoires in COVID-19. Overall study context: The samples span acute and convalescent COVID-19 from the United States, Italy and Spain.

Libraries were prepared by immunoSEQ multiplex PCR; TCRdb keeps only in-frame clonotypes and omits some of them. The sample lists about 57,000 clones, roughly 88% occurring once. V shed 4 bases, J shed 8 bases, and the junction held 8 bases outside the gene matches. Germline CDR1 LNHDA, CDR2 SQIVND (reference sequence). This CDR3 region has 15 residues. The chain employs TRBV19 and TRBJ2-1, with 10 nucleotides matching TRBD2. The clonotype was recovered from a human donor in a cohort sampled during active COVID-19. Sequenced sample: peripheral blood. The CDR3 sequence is CASSRGLANIDEQFF. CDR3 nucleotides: TGTGCCAGTAGTAGGGGACTAGCGAATATCGATGAGCAGTTCTTC. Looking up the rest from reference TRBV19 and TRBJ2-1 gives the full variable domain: DGGITQSPKYLFRKEGQNVTLSCEQNLNHDAMYWYRQDPGQGLRLIYYSQIVNDFQKGDIAEGYSVSREKKESFPLTVTSAQKNPTAFYLCASSRGLANIDEQFFGPGTRLTVL.